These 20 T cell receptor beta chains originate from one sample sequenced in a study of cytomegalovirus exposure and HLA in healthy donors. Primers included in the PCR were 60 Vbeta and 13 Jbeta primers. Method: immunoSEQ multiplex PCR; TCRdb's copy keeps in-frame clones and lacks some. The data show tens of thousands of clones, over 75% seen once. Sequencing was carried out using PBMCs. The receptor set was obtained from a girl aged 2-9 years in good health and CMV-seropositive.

Written as DNA, the CDR3 is TGTGCCAGCAGCTTGGCGGTGACTAGCGCTTACAATGAGCAGTTCTTC. It specifies CASSLAVTSAYNEQFF. The chain employs TRBV5-4 and TRBJ2-1; 8 nucleotides match TRBD2. The V and J ends lost 0 bases and 4 bases, in that order; junction bases with no gene match: 6. The CDR3 covers 16 residues. CDR1 and CDR2 from the germline V gene are SGHNT and YYREEE (reference sequence).

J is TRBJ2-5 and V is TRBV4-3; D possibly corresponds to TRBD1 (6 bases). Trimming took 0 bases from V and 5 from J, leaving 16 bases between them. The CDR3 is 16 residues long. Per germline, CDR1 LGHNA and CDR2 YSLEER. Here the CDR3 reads CASSQEPPGHLETQYF. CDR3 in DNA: TGCGCCAGCAGCCAAGAGCCACCGGGACACCTGGAGACCCAGTACTTC.

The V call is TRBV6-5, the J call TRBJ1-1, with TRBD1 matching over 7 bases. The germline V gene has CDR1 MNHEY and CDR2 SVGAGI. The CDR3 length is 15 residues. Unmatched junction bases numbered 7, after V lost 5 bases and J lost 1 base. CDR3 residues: CASSASRDRNTEAFF. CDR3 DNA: TGTGCCAGCAGTGCCTCCCGGGACAGGAACACTGAAGCTTTCTTT.

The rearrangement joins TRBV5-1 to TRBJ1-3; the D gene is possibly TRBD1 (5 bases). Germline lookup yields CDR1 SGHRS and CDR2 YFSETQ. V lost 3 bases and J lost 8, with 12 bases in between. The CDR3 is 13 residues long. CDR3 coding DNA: TGCGCCAGCAGCTCTCAGGGTGGGGACACCATATATTTT. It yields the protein CASSSQGGDTIYF.

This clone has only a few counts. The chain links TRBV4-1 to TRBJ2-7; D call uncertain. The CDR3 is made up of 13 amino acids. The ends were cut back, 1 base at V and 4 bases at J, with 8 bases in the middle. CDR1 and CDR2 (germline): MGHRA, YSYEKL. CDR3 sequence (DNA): TGCGCCAGCAGCCAAGCTCTAAATTACGAGCAGTACTTC. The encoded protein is CASSQALNYEQYF.

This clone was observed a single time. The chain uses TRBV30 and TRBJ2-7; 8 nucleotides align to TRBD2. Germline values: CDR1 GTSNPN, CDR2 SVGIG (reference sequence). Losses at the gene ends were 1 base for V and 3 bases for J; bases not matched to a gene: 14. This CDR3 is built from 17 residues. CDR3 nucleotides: TGTGCCTGGAGTGAGTTTACTAGCGGATCCTTGGGCTACGAGCAGTACTTC. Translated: CAWSEFTSGSLGYEQYF.

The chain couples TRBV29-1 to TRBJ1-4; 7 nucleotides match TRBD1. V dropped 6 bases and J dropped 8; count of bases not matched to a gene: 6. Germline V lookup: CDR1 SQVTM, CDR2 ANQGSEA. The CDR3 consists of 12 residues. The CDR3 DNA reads TGCAGCGTCGGACGACAGGGCGAAAAACTGTTTTTT. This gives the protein CSVGRQGEKLFF.

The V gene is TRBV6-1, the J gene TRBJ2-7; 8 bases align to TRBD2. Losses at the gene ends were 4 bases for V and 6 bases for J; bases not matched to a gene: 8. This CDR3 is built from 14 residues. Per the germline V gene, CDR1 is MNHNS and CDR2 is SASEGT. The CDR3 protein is CASSVGTGGSEQYF. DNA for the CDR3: TGTGCCAGCAGTGTAGGTACGGGAGGGAGCGAGCAGTACTTC.

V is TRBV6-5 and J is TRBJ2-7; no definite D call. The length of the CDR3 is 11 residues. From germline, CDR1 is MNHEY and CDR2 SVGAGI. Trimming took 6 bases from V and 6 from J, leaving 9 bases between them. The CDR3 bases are TGTGCCAGCAGAACAGAATTCGAGCAGTACTTC. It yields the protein CASRTEFEQYF.

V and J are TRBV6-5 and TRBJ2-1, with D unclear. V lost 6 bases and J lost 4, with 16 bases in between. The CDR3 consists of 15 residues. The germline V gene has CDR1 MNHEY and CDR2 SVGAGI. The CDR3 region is CASRPSAVIYNEQFF. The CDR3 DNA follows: TGTGCCAGCAGGCCCAGCGCGGTCATTTACAATGAGCAGTTCTTC.

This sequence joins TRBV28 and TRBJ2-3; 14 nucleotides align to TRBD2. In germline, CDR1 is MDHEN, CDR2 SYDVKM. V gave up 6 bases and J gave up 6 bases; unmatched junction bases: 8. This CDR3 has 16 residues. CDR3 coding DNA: TGTGCCAGCAGCCCGGGACTAGCGGGAGTCTTGGATACGCAGTATTTT. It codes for CASSPGLAGVLDTQYF.

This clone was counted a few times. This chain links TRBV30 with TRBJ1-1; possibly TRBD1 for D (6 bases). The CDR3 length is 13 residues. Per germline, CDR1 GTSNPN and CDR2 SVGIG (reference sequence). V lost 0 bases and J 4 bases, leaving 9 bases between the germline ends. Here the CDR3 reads CAWSVLRGTEAFF. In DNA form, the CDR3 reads TGTGCCTGGAGTGTTCTCAGGGGCACTGAAGCTTTCTTT.

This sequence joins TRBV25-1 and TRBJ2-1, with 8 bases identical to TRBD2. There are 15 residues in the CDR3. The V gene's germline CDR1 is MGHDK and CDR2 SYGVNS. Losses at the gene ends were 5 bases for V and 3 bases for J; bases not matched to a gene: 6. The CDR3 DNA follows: TGTGCCAGCAGTCAAAGCGGGAGTAGCTACAATGAGCAGTTCTTC. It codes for CASSQSGSSYNEQFF.

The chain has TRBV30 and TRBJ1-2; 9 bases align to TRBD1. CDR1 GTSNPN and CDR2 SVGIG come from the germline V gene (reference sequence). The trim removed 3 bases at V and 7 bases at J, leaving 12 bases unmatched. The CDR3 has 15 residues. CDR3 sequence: CAWSLRNRGPRGYTF. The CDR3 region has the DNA TGTGCCTGGAGCCTACGGAACAGGGGGCCTCGTGGCTACACCTTC.

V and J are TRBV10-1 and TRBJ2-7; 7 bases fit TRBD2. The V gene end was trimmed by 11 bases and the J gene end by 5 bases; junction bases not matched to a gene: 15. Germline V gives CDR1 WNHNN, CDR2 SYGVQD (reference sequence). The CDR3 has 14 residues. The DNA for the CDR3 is TGCGCCGACCCCTCTTTCGGGGGGAACAACGAGCAGTACTTC. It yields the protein CADPSFGGNNEQYF.

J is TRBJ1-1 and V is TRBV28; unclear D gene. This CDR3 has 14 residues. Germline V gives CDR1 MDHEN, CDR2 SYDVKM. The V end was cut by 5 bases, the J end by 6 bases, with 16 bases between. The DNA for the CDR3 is TGTGCCAGCAGTCCACTGAGTATTGAGGCTGAAGCTTTCTTT. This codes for CASSPLSIEAEAFF.

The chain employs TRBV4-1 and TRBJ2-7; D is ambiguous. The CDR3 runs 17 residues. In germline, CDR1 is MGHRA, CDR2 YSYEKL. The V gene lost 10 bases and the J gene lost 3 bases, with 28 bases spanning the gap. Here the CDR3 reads CATPLPPADKPVYEQYF. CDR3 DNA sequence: TGCGCCACCCCCCTCCCCCCCGCCGACAAACCGGTCTACGAGCAGTACTTC.

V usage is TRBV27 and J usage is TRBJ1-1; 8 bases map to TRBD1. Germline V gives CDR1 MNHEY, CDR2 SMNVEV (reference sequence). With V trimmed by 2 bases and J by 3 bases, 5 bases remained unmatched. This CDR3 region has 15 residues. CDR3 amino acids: CASSLNRGWDTEAFF. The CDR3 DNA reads TGTGCCAGCAGTTTAAACAGGGGGTGGGACACTGAAGCTTTCTTT.

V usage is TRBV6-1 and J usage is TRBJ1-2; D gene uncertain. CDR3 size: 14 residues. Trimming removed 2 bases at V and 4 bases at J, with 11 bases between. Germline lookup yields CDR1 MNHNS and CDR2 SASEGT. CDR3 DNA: TGTGCCAGCAGTGAAAGCGGAAGGCTCTATGGCTACACCTTC. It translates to CASSESGRLYGYTF.

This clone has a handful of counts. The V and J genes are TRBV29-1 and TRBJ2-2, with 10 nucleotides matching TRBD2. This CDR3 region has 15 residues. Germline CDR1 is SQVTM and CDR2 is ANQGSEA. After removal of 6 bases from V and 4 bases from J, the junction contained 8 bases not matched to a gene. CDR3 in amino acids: CSVTSWTSGTGELFF. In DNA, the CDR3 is TGCAGCGTGACTTCCTGGACTAGCGGCACCGGGGAGCTGTTTTTT.